One sample yielded the 16 T cell receptor beta chains listed below, sequenced in a study of blood T cell repertoires in COVID-19. The repertoire was sequenced with immunoSEQ multiplex PCR; TCRdb's copy has only in-frame clones and lacks some. The sample records about 80,000 clones, 82% being singletons. The sample was peripheral blood. These receptors came from a woman between 65 and 79 years old with acute or convalescent COVID-19.

The J gene is TRBJ2-7, the V gene TRBV4-1, with 10 nucleotides matching TRBD2. Germline V gene lookup returns CDR1 MGHRA and CDR2 YSYEKL. V was clipped by 0 bases and J by 7 bases; unmatched bases: 6. CDR3 size: 15 residues. CDR3 nucleotides: TGCGCCAGCAGCCAAGATCTAGCGGGAGTGGGGGAGCAGTACTTC. It translates to CASSQDLAGVGEQYF.

The V gene is TRBV10-3, the J gene TRBJ2-5; 10 bases are shared with TRBD2. The junction had 6 bases not matched to a gene; V was cut back by 3 bases and J by 5 bases. Germline V gene sequence: CDR1 ENHRY, CDR2 SYGVKD. This CDR3 region has 15 residues. The CDR3 DNA reads as TGTGCCATCAGTGAAGCGGGAGGGGCCGGGGAGACCCAGTACTTC. It is translated as CAISEAGGAGETQYF.

The chain links TRBV5-4 to TRBJ2-1, with 11 bases fitting TRBD2. Germline V gives CDR1 SGHNT, CDR2 YYREEE (reference sequence). CDR3 length: 16 amino acids. V dropped 1 base and J dropped 8; count of bases not matched to a gene: 8. CDR3 residues: CASSLRLAGGIDEQFF. CDR3 DNA: TGTGCCAGCAGCTTGAGGCTAGCGGGAGGTATCGATGAGCAGTTCTTC.

The chain joins TRBV7-2 to TRBJ1-1, with a possible D match to TRBD1 (5 bases). The CDR3 runs to 13 residues. With 4 bases removed from V and 1 base from J, the gap between germline ends came to 7 bases. Per germline, CDR1 SGHTA and CDR2 FQGNSA. CDR3 in amino acids: CASSSDRNTEAFF. DNA for the CDR3: TGTGCCAGCAGCTCCGACAGGAACACTGAAGCTTTCTTT.

Written as DNA, the CDR3 is TGCAGTGCTAGTCCGGCCGGGACAGGGCTACACTACGAGCAGTACTTC. Its protein is CSASPAGTGLHYEQYF. The chain is built from TRBV20-1 and TRBJ2-7, with TRBD1 matching over 9 bases. Germline loops: CDR1 DFQATT, CDR2 SNEGSKA (reference sequence). The CDR3 has 16 amino acids. V was pared by 3 bases and J by 3 bases, with 12 bases of the junction left unmatched.

Within the sample, this clone is medium-sized. This sample also contains other DNA sequences that code for the same CDR3. V gene TRBV3-1 (or the pseudogene TRBV3-2) combines with J gene TRBJ1-6, with TRBD1 as a possible D gene (6 bases). CDR1 is LGHDT, CDR2 YNNKEL, per germline (reference sequence). The CDR3 runs to 16 residues. Trimming took 2 bases from V and 4 from J, leaving 12 bases between them. CDR3 DNA: TGTGCCAGCAGCCAACCACAGGGTGCTTATAATTCACCCCTCCACTTT. This translates into CASSQPQGAYNSPLHF.

This clone showed up just a few times. V and J are TRBV24-1 and TRBJ1-1; D ambiguous. The CDR3 sequence is 15 residues long. V was clipped by 4 bases and J by 6 bases, with 17 bases between them. CDR1 KGHDR and CDR2 SFDVKD come from the germline V gene. In DNA form, the CDR3 reads TGTGCCACCAGTGACCCCAGGTACCCCGCCCCTGAAGCTTTCTTT. Amino acid sequence: CATSDPRYPAPEAFF.

The rearrangement joins TRBV28 to TRBJ2-3; TRBD2 agrees at 8 bases. The CDR3 has 16 residues. V trimming: 3 bases; J trimming: 4 bases; junction bases outside the gene matches: 9. Germline lookup yields CDR1 MDHEN and CDR2 SYDVKM. Here the CDR3 DNA reads TGTGCCAGCAGTTTTTCGGGGGGGGCAGGGCCAGATACGCAGTATTTT. As protein: CASSFSGGAGPDTQYF.

The chain carries TRBV7-2 and TRBJ2-7; TRBD1 matches 8 bases. Germline trimming cut 4 bases from V and 3 bases from J; bases unmatched to any gene: 5. The CDR3 is 14 amino acids. Germline values: CDR1 SGHTA, CDR2 FQGNSA. In DNA, the CDR3 is TGTGCCAGCAGCTCTCGACAGGGGAACTACGAGCAGTACTTC. Translated: CASSSRQGNYEQYF.

This chain joins TRBV11-1 and TRBJ2-1, with TRBD2 as a possible D gene (6 bases). The CDR3 has 14 amino acids. Germline CDR1 is SGHAT and CDR2 is FQDESV (reference sequence). Between the trimmed V and J ends, which lost 5 bases and 6 bases, there was a span of 14 bases. CDR3 sequence: CASSTRGGTNEQFF. Here the CDR3 DNA reads TGTGCCAGCAGCACCCGCGGAGGGACCAATGAGCAGTTCTTC.

The genes are TRBV19 and TRBJ2-3; the D gene is possibly TRBD2 (5 bases). The germline V gene encodes CDR1 LNHDA and CDR2 SQIVND (reference sequence). Trimming took off 5 bases at V and 6 bases at J, with 18 bases between the two ends. This CDR3 comprises 15 residues. For the CDR3, the DNA is TGTGCCAGTAGTCCGTCGCGGGTCCGAGGGGATACGCAGTATTTT. Protein sequence: CASSPSRVRGDTQYF.

V usage is TRBV9 and J usage is TRBJ2-5, with 9 bases aligning to TRBD2. Germline lookup yields CDR1 SGDLS and CDR2 YYNGEE. Trimming removed 0 bases from V and 5 bases from J; junction bases left unmatched: 8. The CDR3 is 16 amino acids. The CDR3 is CASSVGSSGRTETQYF. Written as DNA, the CDR3 is TGTGCCAGCAGCGTAGGCAGTAGCGGGAGAACTGAGACCCAGTACTTC.

V gene TRBV19 combines with J gene TRBJ2-1, with 8 bases that match TRBD2. With 8 bases clipped from V and 4 bases from J, the junction kept 4 bases outside the gene matches. The CDR3 is made up of 13 amino acids. Germline-derived CDR1 and CDR2 are LNHDA and SQIVND (reference sequence). The CDR3: CASSSGPYNEQFF. In DNA, the CDR3 is TGTGCCAGTTCTAGCGGGCCTTACAATGAGCAGTTCTTC.

The gene calls are TRBV19 and TRBJ1-3; no clear D gene. Trimming shortened V by 6 bases and J by 3 bases, and 6 bases separated the two germline ends. Looked up from germline, CDR1 is LNHDA and CDR2 is SQIVND (reference sequence). This CDR3 has 12 amino acids. The CDR3 sequence is CASSLSGNTIYF. As DNA, the CDR3 is TGTGCCAGTAGCCTCAGTGGAAACACCATATATTTT.

The chain uses TRBV3-1 (or the pseudogene TRBV3-2) and TRBJ1-6; maybe TRBD1 (5 bases). This CDR3 is 15 amino acids long. Germline CDR1 and CDR2: LGHDT and YNNKEL (reference sequence). The V end lost 1 base, the J end lost 7 bases, and 11 bases lay between the germline ends. This CDR3 reads CASSQAGGPNSPLHF. CDR3 bases: TGTGCCAGCAGCCAAGCCGGGGGTCCCAATTCACCCCTCCACTTT.

CDR3 sequence reads: CASSLDRVSGETQYF. CDR3 sequence (DNA): TGTGCCAGCAGCTTAGATCGCGTGTCTGGAGAGACCCAGTACTTC. The rearrangement uses TRBV7-9 and TRBJ2-5; unclear D gene. Looked up from germline, CDR1 is SEHNR and CDR2 is FQNEAQ (reference sequence). The CDR3 extends over 15 amino acids. The V end was cut by 1 base, the J end by 4 bases, with 13 bases between.